What follows are 32 T cell receptor beta chains derived from one specimen sequenced in a study of human T cells and chemical hapten exposure. Sample time point: patch test 1, 2 weeks after DPC sensitization. Treatment indicated: therapeutic diphenylcyclopropenone sensitization with weekly scalp DPC. TCRdb itself ran the RACE reads through MiXCR, one entry per CDR3 protein. The sample gives some 200,000 distinct CDR3 sequences, 20% to 25% of which show up once; about 6.7% is in the top ten. The sample consisted of whole blood, taken in connection with sensitization to the hapten diphenylcyclopropenone (DPC). These receptors came from a woman aged 45 to 65 with alopecia areata. Some clones in this sample may be carry-over from other donors' samples.

The chain employs TRBV12-3 or TRBV12-4 and TRBJ2-3; 7 bases match TRBD2. The CDR3 has 15 amino acids. J was trimmed by 3 bases and V by 6 bases; bases with no gene match: 9. In DNA form, the CDR3 reads TGTGCCAGCAGGTCGACGGGACTACCGACAGATACGCAGTATTTT. Translating gives CASRSTGLPTDTQYF.

This chain uses TRBV9 with TRBJ1-3, with TRBD1 matching over 9 bases. Germline V lookup: CDR1 SGDLS, CDR2 YYNGEE. Trimming cost V 6 bases and J 2 bases; bases outside gene matches: 6. This CDR3 region has 15 residues. CDR3 in amino acids: CASTGGTGTGNTIYF. CDR3 sequence (DNA): TGTGCCAGCACTGGAGGGACAGGGACTGGAAACACCATATATTTT.

The chain is built from TRBV2 and TRBJ2-7; tentative D call: TRBD2 (6 bases). V was trimmed by 3 bases and J by 2 bases, leaving 14 bases between them. Germline V CDR1 and CDR2: SNHLY, FYNNEI. This CDR3 contains 15 residues. The CDR3 reads CASSDGGTPAYEQYF. DNA of the CDR3: TGTGCCAGCAGTGATGGGGGGACGCCAGCCTACGAGCAGTACTTC. The variable domain in full, with the rest retrieved from reference TRBV2 and TRBJ2-7, is EPEVTQTPSHQVTQMGQEVILRCVPISNHLYFYWYRQILGQKVEFLVSFYNNEISEKSEIFDDQFSVERPDGSNFTLKIRSTKLEDSAMYFCASSDGGTPAYEQYFGPGTRLTVT.

This clonotype was seen a single time. This chain links TRBV12-3 or TRBV12-4 with TRBJ1-2, with 9 bases aligning to TRBD1. V lost 5 bases to trimming and J lost 4 bases; unmatched junction nucleotides: 2. This CDR3 contains 13 residues. CDR3 protein: CASSMGQGYGYTF. The CDR3 DNA sequence: TGTGCCAGCAGTATGGGACAGGGCTATGGCTACACCTTC.

The chain couples TRBV5-6 to TRBJ1-2; tentative D call: TRBD1 (6 bases). Per germline, CDR1 SGHDT and CDR2 YYEEEE. V was clipped by 6 bases and J by 4 bases, with 19 bases between them. The CDR3 runs 15 residues. CDR3 loop: CASTKWGLRAYGYTF. CDR3 nucleotide sequence: TGTGCCAGCACCAAGTGGGGGCTCCGGGCCTATGGCTACACCTTC.

Many counts were recorded for this clonotype. V gene TRBV7-8 combines with J gene TRBJ1-6; D not certain. This CDR3 comprises 13 residues. Trimming stripped 1 base from V and 8 bases from J, with 6 bases between. CDR1 SGHVS and CDR2 FQNEAQ come from the germline V gene. CDR3 protein: CASSLGGDSPLHF. The CDR3 nucleotides read TGTGCCAGCAGCTTAGGCGGGGATTCACCCCTCCACTTT.

This clonotype was picked up a small number of times. V and J are TRBV3-1 and TRBJ2-3, with D perhaps TRBD2 (6 bases). Germline values: CDR1 LGHDT, CDR2 YNNKEL (reference sequence). This CDR3 is built from 14 residues. Trimming pared 6 bases from V and 0 bases from J, leaving 10 bases between. This chain's CDR3 is CASSGGTSTDTQYF. The CDR3 bases are TGTGCCAGCAGTGGCGGGACTAGCACAGATACGCAGTATTTT.

This rearrangement joins TRBV28 to TRBJ2-7, with TRBD1 matching 10 bases. V lost 0 bases, J lost 5 bases, and 4 bases stayed unmatched. Germline CDR1 reads MDHEN; CDR2 reads SYDVKM. The CDR3 consists of 15 residues. The chain's CDR3 is CASSLWGQGLDEQYF. CDR3 bases: TGTGCCAGCAGTTTATGGGGACAGGGGTTAGACGAGCAGTACTTC.

The chain uses TRBV6-4 and TRBJ1-3; the D is unclear. Deletions cut 10 bases from V and 0 bases from J, with 10 bases between. Looked up from germline, CDR1 is MRHNA and CDR2 is SNTAGT. CDR3 length: 13 residues. CDR3: CAIKVFSGNTIYF. In DNA form, the CDR3 reads TGTGCCATTAAGGTTTTCTCTGGAAACACCATATATTTT.

This clonotype was counted between two and nine times. V usage is TRBV5-1 and J usage is TRBJ2-1, with a tentative D call TRBD2 (6 bases). Germline lookup yields CDR1 SGHRS and CDR2 YFSETQ. Trimming left V 7 bases short and J 5 bases short, with 22 bases between. This CDR3 contains 16 residues. The CDR3 protein is CASRAEGAPGDNEQFF. CDR3 in DNA: TGCGCCAGCCGGGCCGAGGGAGCACCGGGGGACAATGAGCAGTTCTTC.

The J gene is TRBJ2-3, the V gene TRBV2; 9 nucleotides line up with TRBD2. With 4 bases clipped from V and 0 bases from J, the junction kept 11 bases outside the gene matches. There are 18 residues in the CDR3. Germline lookup yields CDR1 SNHLY and CDR2 FYNNEI. The CDR3 is CASSGGTSSLTSTDTQYF. In DNA form, the CDR3 reads TGTGCCAGCAGTGGAGGGACTAGCAGTCTTACTAGCACAGATACGCAGTATTTT. The full variable domain, completed using reference TRBV2 and TRBJ2-3, is EPEVTQTPSHQVTQMGQEVILRCVPISNHLYFYWYRQILGQKVEFLVSFYNNEISEKSEIFDDQFSVERPDGSNFTLKIRSTKLEDSAMYFCASSGGTSSLTSTDTQYFGPGTRLTVL.

The J gene is TRBJ2-7, the V gene TRBV2, with TRBD1 matching 8 bases. This CDR3 region has 15 residues. Germline CDR1 and CDR2: SNHLY and FYNNEI. The junction had 9 bases not matched to a gene; V was cut back by 5 bases and J by 3 bases. CDR3 sequence: CASSPRTGSFYEQYF. The CDR3, as DNA: TGTGCCAGCAGTCCACGGACAGGGAGTTTCTACGAGCAGTACTTC.

This clonotype was recorded a few times. The V gene is TRBV7-9, the J gene TRBJ1-1; TRBD1 might be the D (5 bases). V was shortened by 2 bases and J by 7 bases, with 23 bases between the two germline ends. This CDR3 has 17 amino acids. From germline, CDR1 is SEHNR and CDR2 FQNEAQ (reference sequence). This CDR3 is CASSLSLGAGTDHEAFF. CDR3 DNA sequence: TGTGCCAGCAGCTTAAGTTTAGGGGCCGGGACCGATCATGAAGCTTTCTTT.

This clonotype came up a few times. V and J are TRBV7-9 and TRBJ1-5; D possibly corresponds to TRBD1 (5 bases). The germline V and J ends were trimmed by 2 bases and 4 bases, with 21 bases remaining between them. CDR1 and CDR2 from the germline V gene are SEHNR and FQNEAQ (reference sequence). The CDR3 is 18 amino acids. The CDR3 sequence: CASSLNSGGILPNQPQHF. The CDR3 DNA sequence: TGTGCCAGCAGCTTAAACTCTGGGGGGATACTACCAAATCAGCCCCAGCATTTT. Drawing the rest from reference TRBV7-9 and TRBJ1-5, the complete variable domain is DTGVSQNPRHKITKRGQNVTFRCDPISEHNRLYWYRQTLGQGPEFLTYFQNEAQLEKSRLLSDRFSAERPKGSFSTLEIQRTEQGDSAMYLCASSLNSGGILPNQPQHFGDGTRLSIL.

This clonotype occurred a few times. This rearrangement joins TRBV12-5 to TRBJ2-3; tentatively, D is TRBD2 (5 bases). The CDR3 covers 13 residues. Germline V gene lookup returns CDR1 LGHNT and CDR2 FRNRAP. V was cut by 1 base and J by 6 bases, with 8 bases left in between. The CDR3 sequence is CASGLAPGDTQYF. DNA for the CDR3: TGTGCTAGTGGTTTGGCCCCGGGGGATACGCAGTATTTT. Variable domain in full (rest from reference TRBV12-5 and TRBJ2-3): DARVTQTPRHKVTEMGQEVTMRCQPILGHNTVFWYRQTMMQGLELLAYFRNRAPLDDSGMPKDRFSAEMPDATLATLKIQPSEPRDSAVYFCASGLAPGDTQYFGPGTRLTVL.

This clonotype was seen more than once but under ten times. V is TRBV29-1 and J is TRBJ2-3; D call uncertain. The germline gives CDR1 SQVTM, CDR2 ANQGSEA. The V end lost 8 bases, the J end lost 1 base, and 10 bases lay between the germline ends. CDR3 size: 12 residues. Here the CDR3 DNA reads TGCAGCTTCCCGAGTGGCACAGATACGCAGTATTTT. The encoded protein is CSFPSGTDTQYF.

V is TRBV4-1 and J is TRBJ2-5; 10 bases fit TRBD2. This CDR3 spans 16 amino acids. The V gene's germline CDR1 is MGHRA and CDR2 YSYEKL. V dropped 5 bases and J dropped 2; count of bases not matched to a gene: 8. The chain's CDR3 is CASSTTIAGGQETQYF. The CDR3 DNA sequence: TGCGCCAGCAGCACGACTATAGCGGGAGGACAAGAGACCCAGTACTTC.

The chain joins TRBV25-1 to TRBJ1-5, with D maybe TRBD1 (6 bases). CDR1 MGHDK and CDR2 SYGVNS come from the germline V gene. The CDR3 spans 16 residues. The V end was cut by 3 bases, the J end by 7 bases, with 19 bases between. The CDR3 is CASSEGGREVEQPQHF. CDR3 sequence (DNA): TGTGCCAGCAGTGAGGGGGGCAGGGAAGTTGAGCAGCCCCAGCATTTT. The variable domain in full, with the rest retrieved from reference TRBV25-1 and TRBJ1-5, is EADIYQTPRYLVIGTGKKITLECSQTMGHDKMYWYQQDPGMELHLIHYSYGVNSTEKGDLSSESTVSRIRTEHFPLTLESARPSHTSQYLCASSEGGREVEQPQHFGDGTRLSIL.

This clonotype was found a few times. The rearrangement links TRBV4-2 to TRBJ2-2, with 8 bases lining up with TRBD2. The CDR3 runs to 19 residues. Germline lookup yields CDR1 LGHNA and CDR2 YNFKEQ. Trimming cost V 0 bases and J 5 bases; bases outside gene matches: 14. The CDR3 is CASSQDKRNGRGSTGELFF. The CDR3 bases are TGTGCCAGCAGCCAAGATAAACGAAACGGGAGGGGTAGTACCGGGGAGCTGTTTTTT.

The chain combines TRBV6-5 with TRBJ1-5; a weak D match, TRBD1 (6 bases). The V gene lost 6 bases and the J gene lost 2 bases, with 17 bases spanning the gap. CDR3 length equals 16 residues. Germline V gene lookup returns CDR1 MNHEY and CDR2 SVGAGI. Written as DNA, the CDR3 is TGTGCCAGCAGCCGCCAGGGGATCGGCGGCAATCAGCCCCAGCATTTT. It is translated as CASSRQGIGGNQPQHF.

The chain carries TRBV12-3 or TRBV12-4 and TRBJ2-3; TRBD2 matches 7 bases. The CDR3 runs 15 residues. With 3 bases clipped from V and 11 bases from J, the junction kept 14 bases outside the gene matches. The CDR3 region is CASSFGGRVGFRQYF. The CDR3 DNA reads TGTGCCAGCAGTTTTGGCGGGAGAGTGGGATTTAGGCAGTATTTT.

This clonotype was observed a few times. This CDR3 is CASSPYRGRYTEAFF. The DNA of the CDR3 is TGTGCCAGCAGCCCATACAGGGGGCGGTACACTGAAGCTTTCTTT. The rearrangement joins TRBV5-5 to TRBJ1-1; TRBD1 matches at 9 bases. The CDR3 sequence is 15 residues long. Germline CDR1 SGHKS, CDR2 YYEKEE (reference sequence). The V gene end was trimmed by 4 bases and the J gene end by 3 bases; junction bases not matched to a gene: 7.

This clonotype was counted a few times. This chain links TRBV25-1 with TRBJ1-2, with unresolved D. Germline lookup yields CDR1 MGHDK and CDR2 SYGVNS. Trimming took off 1 base at V and 2 bases at J, with 5 bases between the two ends. This CDR3 spans 13 amino acids. The CDR3 nucleotides read TGTGCCAGCAGTGAATCCCCGAACTATGGCTACACCTTC. Amino acids: CASSESPNYGYTF.

CDR3 bases: TGCGCCAGCAGCGTGAATACAGGGGGAGGCTATGGCTACACCTTC. Encoded protein: CASSVNTGGGYGYTF. J is TRBJ1-2 and V is TRBV5-1, with 8 bases fitting TRBD1. There are 15 residues in the CDR3. The V segment lost 4 bases and the J segment 4 bases; nucleotides outside the gene matches: 9. Germline V CDR1 and CDR2: SGHRS, YFSETQ.

This clonotype appeared a few times. Germline and junction disagree at one end, which may indicate a read error. The chain carries TRBV7-7 and TRBJ2-5; a possible D gene is TRBD2 (6 bases). CDR1 is SSHAT, CDR2 FNYEAQ, per germline (reference sequence). This CDR3 has 14 residues. The CDR3 sequence: CASSLERRGETQYF. The CDR3 DNA reads TGTGCTAGCAGCTTAGAAAGGCGGGGTGAGACCCAGTACTTC.

This chain connects TRBV3-1 to TRBJ2-3; D is perhaps TRBD2 (5 bases). CDR1 is LGHDT and CDR2 is YNNKEL in the germline V gene (reference sequence). The CDR3 has 16 amino acids. The V end lost 1 base, the J end lost 1 base, and 12 bases lay between the germline ends. DNA for the CDR3: TGTGCCAGCAGCCAAGGGACTCCTACAGGCACAGATACGCAGTATTTT. This encodes CASSQGTPTGTDTQYF.

The chain uses TRBV2 and TRBJ1-2; D not resolved. V was cut by 9 bases and J by 0 bases, with 17 bases left in between. Germline V gene sequence: CDR1 SNHLY, CDR2 FYNNEI. The CDR3 length is 15 residues. The CDR3 coding sequence is TGTGCCAGGGGCCCGAATTTGCCCCCTAACTATGGCTACACCTTC. It encodes CARGPNLPPNYGYTF.

This clonotype was observed a few times. The chain joins TRBV10-3 to TRBJ2-2, with a tentative D call TRBD2 (6 bases). The CDR3 extends over 15 amino acids. V was shortened by 2 bases and J by 3 bases, with 10 bases between the two germline ends. CDR1 and CDR2 from the germline V gene are ENHRY and SYGVKD. The CDR3 reads CAISEGGGDTGELFF. CDR3 DNA sequence: TGTGCCATCAGTGAGGGGGGAGGAGACACCGGGGAGCTGTTTTTT.

The rearrangement joins TRBV7-8 to TRBJ1-5; D gene ambiguous. Germline V CDR1 and CDR2: SGHVS, FQNEAQ. With 1 base removed from V and 1 base from J, the gap between germline ends came to 8 bases. This CDR3 region has 15 residues. Here the CDR3 reads CASSLVGGSNQPQHF. In DNA, the CDR3 is TGTGCCAGCAGCTTAGTTGGCGGAAGCAATCAGCCCCAGCATTTT.

The chain joins TRBV27 to TRBJ1-1; 9 bases map to TRBD1. The junction had 4 bases not matched to a gene; V was cut back by 4 bases and J by 4 bases. Germline CDR1 MNHEY, CDR2 SMNVEV (reference sequence). The CDR3 has 14 amino acids. The DNA of the CDR3 is TGTGCCAGCAGTTACGACAGGGGGGTCACTGAAGCTTTCTTT. This translates into CASSYDRGVTEAFF.

This clonotype has only a few counts. This chain links TRBV7-9 with TRBJ2-5; unclear D gene. CDR1 is SEHNR, CDR2 FQNEAQ, per germline (reference sequence). Trimming left V 5 bases short and J 2 bases short, with 12 bases between. The CDR3 is 14 amino acids. The CDR3 region has the DNA TGTGCCAGCAGCCCACCCACTTTTCAAGAGACCCAGTACTTC. Its protein product is CASSPPTFQETQYF.

There are many counts of this clonotype. The V and J genes are TRBV12-3 or TRBV12-4 and TRBJ1-1; the D gene is possibly TRBD1 (5 bases). The CDR3 has 13 residues. V was clipped by 6 bases and J by 5 bases, with 13 bases between them. The CDR3 reads CASRPTETTEAFF. Written as DNA, the CDR3 is TGTGCCAGCAGGCCGACAGAGACAACTGAAGCTTTCTTT.